Here is one T cell receptor (beta chain) with its context. Germline V lookup: CDR1 MNHEY, CDR2 SMNVEV (reference sequence). This CDR3 is built from 15 residues. Trimming at V came to 5 bases and at J to 1 base, leaving 5 bases not matched to a gene. The data derive from a study of T cell changes during pregnancy in multiple sclerosis. The table came from immunoSEQ multiplex PCR; TCRdb's copy has only in-frame clones and leaves some out. The table shows about 51,000 clones, with 85% to 95% occurring only once. The receptor's source is a female donor with multiple sclerosis, enrolled in a pregnancy study. The rearrangement links TRBV27 to TRBJ1-5; 7 bases are a match to TRBD1. This specimen was CD4+ T cells from peripheral blood mononuclear cells, taken in the third trimester of pregnancy. CDR3 DNA: TGTGCCAGCAGTCGGACAGGCTTAAGCAATCAGCCCCAGCATTTT. Its translation: CASSRTGLSNQPQHF.